These 12 T cell receptor beta chains share one sample of origin, sequenced in a study of T cell responses to AZD1222 COVID-19 vaccine. Some clones are missing from TCRdb's copy, which holds only in-frame ones; the method was immunoSEQ multiplex PCR. This table has some 80,000 clones, 90% to 95% appearing once. This specimen was peripheral blood, taken on day 0 of AZD1222 vaccination. These receptors were collected from an adult in good health.

This chain joins TRBV7-2 and TRBJ1-2; a possible D gene is TRBD1 (5 bases). This CDR3 contains 14 residues. The germline gives CDR1 SGHTA, CDR2 FQGNSA. Trimming took 3 bases from V and 5 from J, leaving 13 bases between them. For the CDR3, the DNA is TGTGCCAGCAGCTTCGACAGCGGAATGTATGGCTACACCTTC. Translated: CASSFDSGMYGYTF.

The chain couples TRBV9 to TRBJ1-3; tentatively, D is TRBD1 (5 bases). This CDR3 is 15 amino acids long. The V end lost 2 bases, the J end lost 1 base, and 10 bases lay between the germline ends. The germline gives CDR1 SGDLS, CDR2 YYNGEE. CDR3 coding DNA: TGTGCCAGCAGCGTGGCGCAGGGATCTGGAAACACCATATATTTT. Its protein is CASSVAQGSGNTIYF.

The V call is TRBV6-5, the J call TRBJ1-1; TRBD1 is a possible D gene (5 bases). CDR3 size: 13 residues. Germline CDR1 reads MNHEY; CDR2 reads SVGAGI. V gave up 8 bases and J gave up 5 bases, with 15 bases separating them. The CDR3 protein is CASWGRVLTEAFF. The CDR3 DNA is TGTGCCAGCTGGGGCCGCGTTTTAACTGAAGCTTTCTTT.

The chain is built from TRBV6-5 and TRBJ1-3; no clear D gene. This CDR3 has 16 amino acids. Germline CDR1 MNHEY, CDR2 SVGAGI. Between the trimmed V and J ends, which lost 0 bases and 6 bases, there was a span of 15 bases. For the CDR3, the DNA is TGTGCCAGCAGTTACTCGGTCGTGGAGGCTTTAAACACCATATATTTT. Amino acids: CASSYSVVEALNTIYF.

Only one count was recorded for this clone. This chain connects TRBV28 to TRBJ1-4; 9 bases agree with TRBD1. Germline CDR1 is MDHEN and CDR2 is SYDVKM. The CDR3 consists of 14 residues. Trimming cost V 6 bases and J 8 bases; bases outside gene matches: 7. The CDR3 protein is CASSSGTGREKLFF. The CDR3 coding sequence is TGTGCCAGCAGCTCCGGGACAGGGAGGGAAAAACTGTTTTTT.

This chain links TRBV2 with TRBJ2-7; no reliable D call. Trimming cost V 4 bases and J 3 bases, with 1 base left between them. The germline CDR1 and CDR2 sequences are SNHLY and FYNNEI. This CDR3 has 10 residues. The CDR3 sequence is CASSVYEQYF. CDR3 nucleotides: TGTGCCAGCAGTGTCTACGAGCAGTACTTC.

The chain uses TRBV5-1 and TRBJ1-2, with D uncertain. The CDR3 totals 17 residues. V was shortened by 0 bases and J by 2 bases, with 17 bases between the two germline ends. Germline CDR1 SGHRS, CDR2 YFSETQ. Here the CDR3 DNA reads TGCGCCAGCAGCTTGGGGTTTCAAGCCTTATTAAACTATGGCTACACCTTC. As protein: CASSLGFQALLNYGYTF.

The CDR3 coding sequence is TGTGCCAGCAGGCGTACAGGGATGTACACCGGGGAGCTGTTTTTT. It yields the protein CASRRTGMYTGELFF. The J gene is TRBJ2-2, the V gene TRBV28, with a weak D call TRBD1 (6 bases). Germline CDR1 reads MDHEN; CDR2 reads SYDVKM. The CDR3 has 15 amino acids. Trimming stripped 6 bases from V and 3 bases from J, with 14 bases between.

V usage is TRBV10-3 and J usage is TRBJ1-1; no definite D call. The V end was cut by 4 bases, the J end by 0 bases, with 9 bases between. This CDR3 is 14 amino acids long. Germline CDR1 and CDR2: ENHRY and SYGVKD. As DNA, the CDR3 is TGTGCCATCAGTGTGTATGGGATGAACACTGAAGCTTTCTTT. Its translation: CAISVYGMNTEAFF.

The chain joins TRBV24-1 to TRBJ1-1; D uncertain. This CDR3 is 18 amino acids long. Germline CDR1 and CDR2: KGHDR and SFDVKD. The V end was cut by 0 bases, the J end by 0 bases, with 16 bases between. The CDR3 is CATSDLPWSSGLNTEAFF. Here the CDR3 DNA reads TGTGCCACCAGTGATTTGCCATGGTCTTCCGGACTGAACACTGAAGCTTTCTTT.

In the case of this clone: The junction does not match germline at one end; this may be a read error. This chain joins TRBV7-7 and TRBJ1-3; D remains ambiguous. The length of the CDR3 is 15 residues. Germline assignment: CDR1 SSHAT and CDR2 FNYEAQ (reference sequence). The CDR3 loop is CASSPDGFSGNTIYF. The CDR3 nucleotides read TGTGCTAGCAGCCCGGACGGATTCTCTGGAAACACCATATATTTT.

The chain carries TRBV19 and TRBJ2-1; TRBD2 matches at 15 bases. Unmatched junction bases numbered 10, after V lost 5 bases and J lost 8 bases. This CDR3 has 17 residues. Germline CDR1 is LNHDA and CDR2 is SQIVND (reference sequence). DNA of the CDR3: TGTGCCAGTAGTTCCGGACTAGCGGGGGGGTGGTTGGATGAGCAGTTCTTC. Translating gives CASSSGLAGGWLDEQFF. The full variable domain, with the rest looked up from reference TRBV19 and TRBJ2-1, is DGGITQSPKYLFRKEGQNVTLSCEQNLNHDAMYWYRQDPGQGLRLIYYSQIVNDFQKGDIAEGYSVSREKKESFPLTVTSAQKNPTAFYLCASSSGLAGGWLDEQFFGPGTRLTVL.